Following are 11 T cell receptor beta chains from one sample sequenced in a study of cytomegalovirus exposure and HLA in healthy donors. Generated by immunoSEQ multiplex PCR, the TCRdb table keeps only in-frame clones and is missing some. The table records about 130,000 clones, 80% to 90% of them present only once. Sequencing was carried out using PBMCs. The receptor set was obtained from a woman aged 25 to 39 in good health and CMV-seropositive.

The CDR3 here is CASSPNWGLNTEAFF. Here the CDR3 DNA reads TGTGCCAGCAGTCCTAATTGGGGGCTGAACACTGAAGCTTTCTTT. This chain uses TRBV27 with TRBJ1-1; weak D call: TRBD1 (6 bases). The CDR3 has 15 residues. Germline V gene sequence: CDR1 MNHEY, CDR2 SMNVEV (reference sequence). V dropped 5 bases and J dropped 0 bases, with 13 bases sitting between them.

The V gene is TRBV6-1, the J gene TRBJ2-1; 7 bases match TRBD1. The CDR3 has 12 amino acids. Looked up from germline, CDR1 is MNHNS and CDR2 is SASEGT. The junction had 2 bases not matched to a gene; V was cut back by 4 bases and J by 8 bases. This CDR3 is CASSGDSDEQFF. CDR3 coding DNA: TGTGCCAGCAGTGGGGACAGCGATGAGCAGTTCTTC.

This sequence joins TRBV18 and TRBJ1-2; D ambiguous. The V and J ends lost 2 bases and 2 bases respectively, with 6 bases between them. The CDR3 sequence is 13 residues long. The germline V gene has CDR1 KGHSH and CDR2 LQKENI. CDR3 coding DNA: TGTGCCAGCTCACCATCGGGGAACTATGGCTACACCTTC. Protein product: CASSPSGNYGYTF.

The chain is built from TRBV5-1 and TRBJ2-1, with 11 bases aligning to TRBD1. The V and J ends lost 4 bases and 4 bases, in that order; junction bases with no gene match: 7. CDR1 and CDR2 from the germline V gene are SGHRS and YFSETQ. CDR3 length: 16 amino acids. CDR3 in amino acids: CASSGMDRGLYNEQFF. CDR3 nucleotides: TGCGCCAGCAGCGGGATGGACAGGGGGCTGTACAATGAGCAGTTCTTC.

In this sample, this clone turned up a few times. CDR3 DNA: TGTGCCAGCAGCCAAGAGTTTGGGACTAGCGGATCCTACGAGCAGTACTTC. It specifies CASSQEFGTSGSYEQYF. This sequence joins TRBV4-2 and TRBJ2-7; 11 nucleotides match TRBD2. The CDR3 has 17 amino acids. V was pared by 0 bases and J by 1 base, with 5 bases of the junction left unmatched. Germline CDR1 and CDR2: LGHNA and YNFKEQ.

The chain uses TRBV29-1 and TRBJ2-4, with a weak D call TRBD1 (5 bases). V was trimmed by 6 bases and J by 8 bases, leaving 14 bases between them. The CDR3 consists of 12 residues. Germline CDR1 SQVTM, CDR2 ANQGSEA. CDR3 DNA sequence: TGCAGCGTGTCACCGACCAGGGACATTCAGTACTTC. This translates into CSVSPTRDIQYF.

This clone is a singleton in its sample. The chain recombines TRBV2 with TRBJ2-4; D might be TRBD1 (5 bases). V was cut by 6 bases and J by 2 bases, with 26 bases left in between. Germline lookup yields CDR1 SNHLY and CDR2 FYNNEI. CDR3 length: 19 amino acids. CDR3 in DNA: TGTGCCAGCAGGGCGAGACGACCCAGGGAAGGTATATCCAAAAACATTCAGTACTTC. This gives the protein CASRARRPREGISKNIQYF.

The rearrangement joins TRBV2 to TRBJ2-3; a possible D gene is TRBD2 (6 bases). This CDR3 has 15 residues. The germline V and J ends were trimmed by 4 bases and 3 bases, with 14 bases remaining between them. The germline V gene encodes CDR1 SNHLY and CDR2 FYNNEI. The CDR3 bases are TGTGCCAGCAGTGGAGTAGCGGCCCCGACAGATACGCAGTATTTT. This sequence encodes CASSGVAAPTDTQYF. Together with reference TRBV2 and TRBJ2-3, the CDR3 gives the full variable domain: EPEVTQTPSHQVTQMGQEVILRCVPISNHLYFYWYRQILGQKVEFLVSFYNNEISEKSEIFDDQFSVERPDGSNFTLKIRSTKLEDSAMYFCASSGVAAPTDTQYFGPGTRLTVL.

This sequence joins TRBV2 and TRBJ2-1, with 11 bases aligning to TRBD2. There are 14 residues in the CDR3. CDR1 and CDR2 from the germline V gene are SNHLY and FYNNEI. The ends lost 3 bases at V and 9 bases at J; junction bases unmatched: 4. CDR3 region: CASSDLAGGSEQFF. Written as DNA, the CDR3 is TGTGCCAGCAGTGATTTAGCGGGAGGGAGTGAGCAGTTCTTC. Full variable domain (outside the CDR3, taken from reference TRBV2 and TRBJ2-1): EPEVTQTPSHQVTQMGQEVILRCVPISNHLYFYWYRQILGQKVEFLVSFYNNEISEKSEIFDDQFSVERPDGSNFTLKIRSTKLEDSAMYFCASSDLAGGSEQFFGPGTRLTVL.

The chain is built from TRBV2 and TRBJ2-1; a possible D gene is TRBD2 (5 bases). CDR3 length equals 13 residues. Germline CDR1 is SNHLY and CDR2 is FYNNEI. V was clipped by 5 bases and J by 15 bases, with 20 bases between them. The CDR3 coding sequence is TGTGCCAGCAGTCCGGGTCCTGGCGGGCGGCGGTTCTTC. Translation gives CASSPGPGGRRFF.

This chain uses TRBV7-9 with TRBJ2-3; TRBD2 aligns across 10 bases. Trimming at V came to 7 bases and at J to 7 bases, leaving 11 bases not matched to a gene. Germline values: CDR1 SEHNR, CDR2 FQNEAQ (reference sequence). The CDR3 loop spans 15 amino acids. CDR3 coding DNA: TGTGCCAGCACTGGGGAGGGGACTAGCGACCATACGCAGTATTTT. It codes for CASTGEGTSDHTQYF.